This T cell receptor beta chain is drawn from a study of blood T cell repertoires in COVID-19. Turning to the study itself: Samples came from the United States, Italy and Spain, spanning acute and convalescent COVID-19. PBMCs, B-cell-depleted T cells, or T cells provided the cDNA or gDNA that made up the material.

The germline V gene encodes CDR1 SGHRS and CDR2 YFSETQ. The CDR3 totals 14 residues. V lost 3 bases and J 3 bases, leaving 12 bases between the germline ends. This clone is a singleton in its sample. Original analysis: Reference gene primers were amplified, and this amplification served to estimate nucleated cell counts. The repertoire was sequenced with immunoSEQ multiplex PCR; TCRdb's copy has only in-frame clones and lacks some. V, J and clone size are those of that table, while D and trimming were read from the DNA. Found here are under 250,000 clones, over 70% of them singletons; the top ten hold just over 8.5%.

The sequence derives from a man aged 40-49 years with active or convalescent COVID-19. The rearrangement joins TRBV5-1 to TRBJ1-1, with D possibly matching TRBD1 (5 bases). The sequenced material came from peripheral blood. CDR3 in amino acids: CASSSQGGDTEAFF. The CDR3, as DNA: TGCGCCAGCAGCTCGCAGGGAGGTGACACTGAAGCTTTCTTT.